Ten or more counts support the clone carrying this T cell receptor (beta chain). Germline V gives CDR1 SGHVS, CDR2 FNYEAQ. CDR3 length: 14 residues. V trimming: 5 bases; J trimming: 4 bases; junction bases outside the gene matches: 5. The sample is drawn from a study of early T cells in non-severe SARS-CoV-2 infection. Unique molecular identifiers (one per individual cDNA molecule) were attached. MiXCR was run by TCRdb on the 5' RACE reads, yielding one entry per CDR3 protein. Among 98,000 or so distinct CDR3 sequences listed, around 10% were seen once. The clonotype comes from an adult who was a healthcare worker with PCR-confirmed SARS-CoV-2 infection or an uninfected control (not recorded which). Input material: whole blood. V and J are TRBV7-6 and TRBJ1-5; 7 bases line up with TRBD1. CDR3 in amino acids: CASSRQGGNQPQHF. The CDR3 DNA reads TGTGCCAGCAGCCGACAGGGTGGGAATCAGCCCCAGCATTTT.